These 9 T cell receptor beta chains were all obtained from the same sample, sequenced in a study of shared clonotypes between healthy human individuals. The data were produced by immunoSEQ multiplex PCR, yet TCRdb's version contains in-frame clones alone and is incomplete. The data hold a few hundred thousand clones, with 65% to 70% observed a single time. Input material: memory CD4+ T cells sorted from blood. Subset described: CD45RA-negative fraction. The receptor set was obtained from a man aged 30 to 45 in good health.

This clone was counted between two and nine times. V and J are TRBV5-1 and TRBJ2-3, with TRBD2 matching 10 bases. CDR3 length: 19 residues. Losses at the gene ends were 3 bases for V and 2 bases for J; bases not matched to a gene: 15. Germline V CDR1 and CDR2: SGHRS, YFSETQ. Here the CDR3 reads CASSSRLSGRSTLTDTQYF. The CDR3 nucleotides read TGCGCCAGCAGCTCCCGACTTAGCGGGAGGTCCACTCTCACAGATACGCAGTATTTT.

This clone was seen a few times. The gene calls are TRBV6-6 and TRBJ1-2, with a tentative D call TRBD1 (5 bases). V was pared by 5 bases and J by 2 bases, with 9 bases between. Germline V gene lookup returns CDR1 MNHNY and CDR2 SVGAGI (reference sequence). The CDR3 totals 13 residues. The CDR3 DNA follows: TGTGCCAGCAGTAGGGGCAGAAACTATGGCTACACCTTC. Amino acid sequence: CASSRGRNYGYTF.

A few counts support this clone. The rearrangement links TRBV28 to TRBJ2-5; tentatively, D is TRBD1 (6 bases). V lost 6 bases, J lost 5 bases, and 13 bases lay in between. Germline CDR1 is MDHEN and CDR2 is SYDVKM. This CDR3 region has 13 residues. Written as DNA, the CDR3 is TGTGCCAGCAGAGCTCAGGGGAGCGAGACCCAGTACTTC. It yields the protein CASRAQGSETQYF.

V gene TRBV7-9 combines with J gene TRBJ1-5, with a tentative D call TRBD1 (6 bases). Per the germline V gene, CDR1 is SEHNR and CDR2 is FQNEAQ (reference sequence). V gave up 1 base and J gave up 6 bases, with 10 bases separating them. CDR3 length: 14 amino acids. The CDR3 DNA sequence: TGTGCCAGCAGCTTAGAACAGGGACCTCAGCCCCAGCATTTT. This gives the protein CASSLEQGPQPQHF.

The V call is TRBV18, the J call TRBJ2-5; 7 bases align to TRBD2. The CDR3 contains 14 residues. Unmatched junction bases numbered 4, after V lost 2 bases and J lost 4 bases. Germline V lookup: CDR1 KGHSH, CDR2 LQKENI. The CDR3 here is CASSPTSDLETQYF. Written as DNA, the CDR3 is TGTGCCAGCTCACCAACTAGCGACCTAGAGACCCAGTACTTC.

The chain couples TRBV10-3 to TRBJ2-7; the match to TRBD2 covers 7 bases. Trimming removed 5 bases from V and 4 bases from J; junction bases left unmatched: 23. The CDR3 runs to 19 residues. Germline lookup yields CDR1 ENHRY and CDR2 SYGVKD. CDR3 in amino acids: CAISPSRSEGGPATYEQYF. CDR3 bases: TGTGCCATCAGTCCATCCCGAAGCGAGGGAGGGCCTGCAACTTACGAGCAGTACTTC.

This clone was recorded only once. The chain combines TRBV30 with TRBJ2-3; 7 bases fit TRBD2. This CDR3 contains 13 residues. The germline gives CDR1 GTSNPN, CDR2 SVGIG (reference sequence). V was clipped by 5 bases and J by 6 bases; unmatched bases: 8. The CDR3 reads CAWGRREKDTQYF. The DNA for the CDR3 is TGTGCCTGGGGGCGGCGGGAGAAGGATACGCAGTATTTT.

CDR3 amino acids: CASRPVGSEAFF. DNA of the CDR3: TGTGCCAGCAGGCCAGTCGGATCTGAAGCTTTCTTT. This sequence joins TRBV11-2 and TRBJ1-1; the D is unclear. CDR3 size: 12 residues. The germline gives CDR1 SGHAT, CDR2 FQNNGV. V shed 6 bases and J shed 6 bases, with 11 bases lying between them.

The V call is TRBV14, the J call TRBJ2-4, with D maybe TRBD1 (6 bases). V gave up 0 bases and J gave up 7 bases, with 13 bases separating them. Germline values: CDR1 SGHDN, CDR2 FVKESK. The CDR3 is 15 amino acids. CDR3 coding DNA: TGTGCCAGCAGCCAAGACGCAGGGGCGGTGAACATTCAGTACTTC. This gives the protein CASSQDAGAVNIQYF.